The 17 T cell receptor beta chains below come from one sample, sequenced in a study of shared clonotypes between healthy human individuals. The protocol was immunoSEQ multiplex PCR, while the TCRdb copy is restricted to in-frame clones and leaves out a portion. The data hold about 2.2 million clones, with 90% to 95% observed a single time. The naive CD8 population came from CD45RO-negative cells selected for CCR7, without terminally differentiated effector memory CD45RA+ cells. Sequencing input: naive CD8+ T cells from PBMCs. The receptors stem from a young man in good health. Some clones in this sample may be carry-over from other donors' samples.

The chain links TRBV6-5 to TRBJ2-7, with TRBD1 identical over 8 bases. The germline V gene encodes CDR1 MNHEY and CDR2 SVGAGI. The CDR3 contains 14 residues. J gave up 5 bases and V 2 bases, and 5 bases lay outside the gene matches. CDR3 sequence: CASSYRGQGHEQYF. In nucleotides, the CDR3 is TGTGCCAGCAGTTACAGAGGACAGGGCCACGAGCAGTACTTC.

V usage is TRBV7-2 and J usage is TRBJ1-4; 7 bases line up with TRBD1. Germline V gene lookup returns CDR1 SGHTA and CDR2 FQGNSA. The V gene end was trimmed by 5 bases and the J gene end by 6 bases; junction bases not matched to a gene: 6. This CDR3 is 14 amino acids long. The CDR3 bases are TGTGCCAGCAGCCACAGGGGCCTCGATGAAAAACTGTTTTTT. This codes for CASSHRGLDEKLFF.

V is TRBV19 and J is TRBJ2-3, with D possibly called TRBD1 or TRBD2 (5 bases each). CDR1 is LNHDA and CDR2 is SQIVND in the germline V gene (reference sequence). V lost 0 bases and J lost 3, with 10 bases in between. The CDR3 is made up of 15 amino acids. The chain's CDR3 is CASSIERGRTDTQYF. CDR3 sequence (DNA): TGTGCCAGTAGTATAGAGAGGGGCCGAACAGATACGCAGTATTTT.

CDR3: CASSLNVGPQETQYF. CDR3 nucleotide sequence: TGTGCCAGCAGCCTAAACGTGGGGCCCCAAGAGACCCAGTACTTC. The rearrangement links TRBV7-3 to TRBJ2-5; tentative D call: TRBD1 (5 bases). V lost 5 bases to trimming and J lost 1 base, with 14 bases between them. Germline values: CDR1 SGHTA, CDR2 FQGTGA. The CDR3 is 15 amino acids.

The V and J genes are TRBV19 and TRBJ2-7, with unresolved D. The CDR3 extends over 15 amino acids. Deletions cut 3 bases from V and 1 base from J, with 13 bases between. Looked up from germline, CDR1 is LNHDA and CDR2 is SQIVND (reference sequence). CDR3 loop: CASSMSHLGSYEQYF. The DNA of the CDR3 is TGTGCCAGTAGTATGAGCCATCTTGGTTCCTACGAGCAGTACTTC.

The J gene is TRBJ1-2, the V gene TRBV6-5, with 7 bases identical to TRBD1. J gave up 6 bases and V 6 bases, and 7 bases lay outside the gene matches. This CDR3 region has 13 residues. CDR1 and CDR2 (germline): MNHEY, SVGAGI. CDR3 residues: CASRAQGRNGYTF. The CDR3 DNA sequence: TGTGCCAGCAGGGCACAGGGGAGAAATGGCTACACCTTC.

The chain joins TRBV21-1 to TRBJ2-1; the table's D call, TRBD2, has no DNA check behind it. TRBV21-1 represents a pseudogene. The CDR3 sequence is 17 residues long. The CDR3 DNA sequence: TGTGCCAGCATCACAAGAAAGGCTAGCCTCGGTGGGGTGGAGCAGTTCTTC. It yields the protein CASITRKASLGGVEQFF.

The chain employs TRBV4-1 and TRBJ2-7; TRBD2 agrees at 7 bases. This CDR3 is 18 amino acids long. V gave up 5 bases and J gave up 3 bases; unmatched junction bases: 19. Germline V gene data show CDR1 as MGHRA and CDR2 as YSYEKL. CDR3 in amino acids: CASSYRMGSGGRFYEQYF. CDR3 bases: TGCGCCAGCAGCTACCGCATGGGTTCGGGGGGACGTTTCTACGAGCAGTACTTC.

V is TRBV14 and J is TRBJ2-7; perhaps D is TRBD1 or TRBD2 (5 bases each). The CDR3 runs to 14 residues. Trimming took off 2 bases at V and 9 bases at J, with 17 bases between the two ends. From germline, CDR1 is SGHDN and CDR2 FVKESK. The CDR3 nucleotides read TGTGCCAGCAGCCAAAACCGGGACCTCAATGGGCAGTACTTC. Its translation is CASSQNRDLNGQYF.

This clone was seen a handful of times. In the same sample, other DNA sequences code for this CDR3. CDR3 amino acids: CASSFLGTEAFF. DNA for the CDR3: TGTGCCAGCAGCTTTCTGGGCACTGAAGCTTTCTTT. The chain uses TRBV5-4 and TRBJ1-1; no definite D call. From germline, CDR1 is SGHNT and CDR2 YYREEE (reference sequence). The CDR3 sequence is 12 residues long. Trimming left V 2 bases short and J 4 bases short, with 6 bases between.

The chain employs TRBV10-3 and TRBJ1-2; D ambiguous. V gave up 3 bases and J gave up 7 bases, with 18 bases separating them. Looked up from germline, CDR1 is ENHRY and CDR2 is SYGVKD. This CDR3 comprises 15 residues. CDR3 protein: CAISDGSPVVGGYTF. The CDR3 DNA follows: TGTGCCATCAGTGACGGCAGCCCGGTCGTTGGTGGCTACACCTTC.

This sequence joins TRBV6-1 and TRBJ1-4; TRBD1 is a possible D gene (6 bases). The V gene's germline CDR1 is MNHNS and CDR2 SASEGT. CDR3 length: 16 amino acids. With 3 bases removed from V and 8 bases from J, the gap between germline ends came to 19 bases. The CDR3 coding sequence is TGTGCCAGCAGTGACCCCCAGGGGATGACGAGAGAAAAACTGTTTTTT. Translated, it gives CASSDPQGMTREKLFF.

The chain combines TRBV2 with TRBJ2-7; D unclear. Trimming removed 4 bases at V and 1 base at J, with 11 bases between. Germline V lookup: CDR1 SNHLY, CDR2 FYNNEI. There are 14 residues in the CDR3. CDR3 sequence: CASSVQLYSYEQYF. As DNA, the CDR3 is TGTGCCAGCAGTGTACAGCTCTATTCCTACGAGCAGTACTTC. The full variable domain, with the rest looked up from reference TRBV2 and TRBJ2-7, is EPEVTQTPSHQVTQMGQEVILRCVPISNHLYFYWYRQILGQKVEFLVSFYNNEISEKSEIFDDQFSVERPDGSNFTLKIRSTKLEDSAMYFCASSVQLYSYEQYFGPGTRLTVT.

The V and J genes are TRBV6-1 and TRBJ1-1; D not certain. Germline assignment: CDR1 MNHNS and CDR2 SASEGT. This CDR3 contains 12 residues. V lost 6 bases to trimming and J lost 8 bases, with 13 bases between them. Here the CDR3 reads CASRLREWEAFF. CDR3 DNA: TGTGCCAGCAGGTTACGGGAATGGGAAGCTTTCTTT.

V and J are TRBV9 and TRBJ2-7; TRBD1 is a possible D gene (5 bases). Germline values: CDR1 SGDLS, CDR2 YYNGEE. The length of the CDR3 is 15 residues. The V end lost 0 bases, the J end lost 2 bases, and 12 bases lay between the germline ends. CDR3 amino acids: CASSVGGAATYEQYF. Here the CDR3 DNA reads TGTGCCAGCAGCGTAGGTGGGGCGGCCACCTACGAGCAGTACTTC.

This chain links TRBV5-6 with TRBJ2-1, with no clear D. In germline, CDR1 is SGHDT, CDR2 YYEEEE. The CDR3 loop spans 15 amino acids. V was pared by 4 bases and J by 3 bases, with 14 bases between. Written as DNA, the CDR3 is TGTGCCAGCAGCCCTCTGAGTACAGTCTACAATGAGCAGTTCTTC. Protein: CASSPLSTVYNEQFF.

The chain links TRBV6-5 to TRBJ2-5; 8 nucleotides align to TRBD1. With V trimmed by 2 bases and J by 7 bases, 6 bases remained unmatched. Germline V CDR1 and CDR2: MNHEY, SVGAGI. This CDR3 contains 14 residues. CDR3 sequence (DNA): TGTGCCAGCAGTTACGCCGGGACAGGAGCGACCCAGTACTTC. Protein product: CASSYAGTGATQYF.